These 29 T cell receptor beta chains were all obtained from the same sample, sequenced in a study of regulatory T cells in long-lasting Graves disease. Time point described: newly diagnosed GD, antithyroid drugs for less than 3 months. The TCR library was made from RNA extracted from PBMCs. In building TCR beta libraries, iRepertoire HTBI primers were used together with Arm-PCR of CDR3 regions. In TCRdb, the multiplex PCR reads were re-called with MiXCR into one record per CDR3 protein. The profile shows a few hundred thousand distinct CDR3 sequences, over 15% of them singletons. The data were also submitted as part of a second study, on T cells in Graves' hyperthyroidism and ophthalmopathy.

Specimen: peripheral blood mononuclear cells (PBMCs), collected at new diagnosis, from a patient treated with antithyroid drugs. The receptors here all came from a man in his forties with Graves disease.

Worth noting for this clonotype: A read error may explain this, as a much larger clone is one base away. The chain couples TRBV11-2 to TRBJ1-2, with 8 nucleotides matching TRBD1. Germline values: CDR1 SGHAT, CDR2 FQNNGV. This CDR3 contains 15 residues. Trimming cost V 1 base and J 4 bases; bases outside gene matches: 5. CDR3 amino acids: CASSLGLGTGYGYTF. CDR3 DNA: TGTGCCAGCAGCTTAGGTCTAGGGACAGGCTATGGCTACACCTTC. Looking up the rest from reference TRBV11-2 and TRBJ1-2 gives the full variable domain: EAGVAQSPRYKIIEKRQSVAFWCNPISGHATLYWYQQILGQGPKLLIQFQNNGVVDDSQLPKDRFSAERLKGVDSTLKIQPAKLEDSAVYLCASSLGLGTGYGYTFGSGTRLTVV.

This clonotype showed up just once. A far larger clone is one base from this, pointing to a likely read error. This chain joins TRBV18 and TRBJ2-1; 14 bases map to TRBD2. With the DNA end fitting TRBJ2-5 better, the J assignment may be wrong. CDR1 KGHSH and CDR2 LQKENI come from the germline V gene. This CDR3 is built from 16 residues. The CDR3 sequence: CASSPGLAGVQGTQYF. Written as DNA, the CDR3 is TGTGCCAGCTCACCGGGACTAGCGGGGGTACAAGGGACCCAGTACTTC.

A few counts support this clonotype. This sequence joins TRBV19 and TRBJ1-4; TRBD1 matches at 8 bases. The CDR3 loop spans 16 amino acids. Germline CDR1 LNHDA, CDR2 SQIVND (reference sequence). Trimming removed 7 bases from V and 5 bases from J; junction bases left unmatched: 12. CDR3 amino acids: CASKGQALLKNEKLFF. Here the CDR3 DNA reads TGTGCCAGTAAGGGACAGGCGCTATTAAAGAATGAAAAACTGTTTTTT.

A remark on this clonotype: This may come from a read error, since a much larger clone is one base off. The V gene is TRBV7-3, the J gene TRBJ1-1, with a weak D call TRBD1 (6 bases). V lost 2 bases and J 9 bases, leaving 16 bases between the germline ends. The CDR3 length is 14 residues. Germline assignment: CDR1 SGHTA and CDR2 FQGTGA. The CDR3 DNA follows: TGTGCCAGCAGCTTAGCGCCGGGGGCGGCGAAAGCTTTCTTT. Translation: CASSLAPGAAKAFF.

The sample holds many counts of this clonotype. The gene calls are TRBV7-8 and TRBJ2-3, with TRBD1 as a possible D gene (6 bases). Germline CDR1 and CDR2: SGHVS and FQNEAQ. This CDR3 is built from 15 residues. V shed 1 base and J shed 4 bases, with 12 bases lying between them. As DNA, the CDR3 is TGTGCCAGCAGCTTAGACCGACAGGCCGCAGATACGCAGTATTTT. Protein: CASSLDRQAADTQYF.

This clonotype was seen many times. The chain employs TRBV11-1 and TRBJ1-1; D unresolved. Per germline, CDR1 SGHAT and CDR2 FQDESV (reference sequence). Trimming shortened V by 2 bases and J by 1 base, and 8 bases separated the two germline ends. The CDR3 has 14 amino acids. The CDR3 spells CASSLSPGNTEAFF. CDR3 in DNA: TGTGCCAGCAGCTTATCACCAGGGAACACTGAAGCTTTCTTT.

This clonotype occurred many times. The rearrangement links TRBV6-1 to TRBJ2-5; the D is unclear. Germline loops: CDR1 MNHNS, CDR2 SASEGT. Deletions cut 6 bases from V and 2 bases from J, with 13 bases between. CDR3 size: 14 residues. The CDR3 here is CASRAGWAQETQYF. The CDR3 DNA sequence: TGTGCCAGCAGGGCTGGTTGGGCGCAAGAGACCCAGTACTTC.

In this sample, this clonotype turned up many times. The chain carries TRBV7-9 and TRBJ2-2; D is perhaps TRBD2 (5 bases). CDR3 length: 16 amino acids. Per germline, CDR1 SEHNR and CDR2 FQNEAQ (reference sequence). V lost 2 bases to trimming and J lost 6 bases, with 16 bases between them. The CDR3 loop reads CASSLRRQVRAGELFF. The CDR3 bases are TGTGCCAGCAGCTTACGGCGGCAGGTGCGGGCCGGGGAGCTGTTTTTT. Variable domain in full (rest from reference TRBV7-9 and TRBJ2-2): DTGVSQNPRHKITKRGQNVTFRCDPISEHNRLYWYRQTLGQGPEFLTYFQNEAQLEKSRLLSDRFSAERPKGSFSTLEIQRTEQGDSAMYLCASSLRRQVRAGELFFGEGSRLTVL.

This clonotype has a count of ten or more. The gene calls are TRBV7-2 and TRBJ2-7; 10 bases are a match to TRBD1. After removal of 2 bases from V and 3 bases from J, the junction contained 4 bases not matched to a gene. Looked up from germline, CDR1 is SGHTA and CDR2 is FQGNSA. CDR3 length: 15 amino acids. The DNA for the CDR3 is TGTGCCAGCAGCTTATTCCGGGACAGGGGCTACGAGCAGTACTTC. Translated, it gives CASSLFRDRGYEQYF.

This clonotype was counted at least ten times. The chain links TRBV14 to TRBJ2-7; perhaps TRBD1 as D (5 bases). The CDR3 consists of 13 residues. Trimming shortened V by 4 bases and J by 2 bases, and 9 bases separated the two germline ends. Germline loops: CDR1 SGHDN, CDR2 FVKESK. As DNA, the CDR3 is TGTGCCAGCAGCCGAAGGGGCGCCTACGAGCAGTACTTC. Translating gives CASSRRGAYEQYF.

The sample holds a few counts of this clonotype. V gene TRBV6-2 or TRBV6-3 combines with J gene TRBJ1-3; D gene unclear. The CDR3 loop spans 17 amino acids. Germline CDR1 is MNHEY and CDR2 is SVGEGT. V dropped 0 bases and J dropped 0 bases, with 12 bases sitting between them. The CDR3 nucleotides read TGTGCCAGCAGTTACTCTCCCTCCACTCCCTCTGGAAACACCATATATTTT. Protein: CASSYSPSTPSGNTIYF.

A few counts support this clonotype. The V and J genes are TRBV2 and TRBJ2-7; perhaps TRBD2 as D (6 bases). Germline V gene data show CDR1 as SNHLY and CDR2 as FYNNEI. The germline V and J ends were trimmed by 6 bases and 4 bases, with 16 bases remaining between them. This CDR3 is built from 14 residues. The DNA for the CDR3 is TGTGCCAGCAGGGGCTTGACGGGGAGGTACGAGCAGTACTTC. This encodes CASRGLTGRYEQYF.

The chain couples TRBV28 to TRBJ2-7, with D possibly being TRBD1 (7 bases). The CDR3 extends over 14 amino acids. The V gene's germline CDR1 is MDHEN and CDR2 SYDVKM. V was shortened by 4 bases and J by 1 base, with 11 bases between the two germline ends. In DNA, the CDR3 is TGTGCCAGCAGTTCTCCAGGGGGGTCCTACGAGCAGTACTTC. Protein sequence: CASSSPGGSYEQYF.

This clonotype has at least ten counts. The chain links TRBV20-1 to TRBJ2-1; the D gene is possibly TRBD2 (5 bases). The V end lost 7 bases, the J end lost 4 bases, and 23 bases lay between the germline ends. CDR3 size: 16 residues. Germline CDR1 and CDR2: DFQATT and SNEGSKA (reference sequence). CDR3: CSVERKRVRVYNEQFF. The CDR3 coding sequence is TGCAGTGTAGAGCGCAAGAGGGTGAGGGTGTACAATGAGCAGTTCTTC.

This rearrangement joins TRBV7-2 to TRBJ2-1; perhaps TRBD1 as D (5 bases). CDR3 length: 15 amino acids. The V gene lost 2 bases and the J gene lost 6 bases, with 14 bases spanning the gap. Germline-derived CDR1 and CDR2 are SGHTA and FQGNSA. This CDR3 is CASSLLDRGVNEQFF. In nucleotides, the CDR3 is TGTGCCAGCAGCTTACTAGACAGAGGTGTCAATGAGCAGTTCTTC.

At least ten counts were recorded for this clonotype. The CDR3 nucleotides read TGTGCCAGCAGTGAGCAGGGCGGCCAGCCCCAGCATTTT. This translates into CASSEQGGQPQHF. The chain has TRBV25-1 and TRBJ1-5; D is possibly TRBD1 (5 bases). Germline V lookup: CDR1 MGHDK, CDR2 SYGVNS. The CDR3 is 13 amino acids. With 3 bases removed from V and 7 bases from J, the gap between germline ends came to 10 bases.

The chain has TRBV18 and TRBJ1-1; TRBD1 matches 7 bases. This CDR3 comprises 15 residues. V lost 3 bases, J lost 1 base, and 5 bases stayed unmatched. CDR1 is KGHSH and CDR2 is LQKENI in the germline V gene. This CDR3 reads CASSPLRGRNTEAFF. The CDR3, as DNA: TGTGCCAGCTCACCTCTTAGGGGGCGGAACACTGAAGCTTTCTTT.

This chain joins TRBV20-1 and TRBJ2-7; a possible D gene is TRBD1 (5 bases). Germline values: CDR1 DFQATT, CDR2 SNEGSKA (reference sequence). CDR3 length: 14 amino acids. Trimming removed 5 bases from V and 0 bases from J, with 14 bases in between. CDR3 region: CSAYHDQGSYEQYF. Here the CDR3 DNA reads TGCAGTGCTTACCACGACCAGGGCTCCTACGAGCAGTACTTC.

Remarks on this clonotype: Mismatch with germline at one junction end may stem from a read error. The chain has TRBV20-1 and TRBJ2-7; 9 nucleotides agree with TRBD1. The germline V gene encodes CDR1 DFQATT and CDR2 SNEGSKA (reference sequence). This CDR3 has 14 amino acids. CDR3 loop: CSGVTGGASYKQYF. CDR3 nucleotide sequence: TGCAGCGGCGTTACAGGGGGCGCGTCCTACAAGCAGTACTTC.

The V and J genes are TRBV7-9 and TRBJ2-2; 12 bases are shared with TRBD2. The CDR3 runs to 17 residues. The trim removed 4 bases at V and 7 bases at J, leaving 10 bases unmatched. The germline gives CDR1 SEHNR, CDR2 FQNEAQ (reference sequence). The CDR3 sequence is CASSSGLAGSSFGELFF. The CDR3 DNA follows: TGTGCCAGCAGCTCTGGACTAGCGGGATCGAGCTTCGGGGAGCTGTTTTTT.

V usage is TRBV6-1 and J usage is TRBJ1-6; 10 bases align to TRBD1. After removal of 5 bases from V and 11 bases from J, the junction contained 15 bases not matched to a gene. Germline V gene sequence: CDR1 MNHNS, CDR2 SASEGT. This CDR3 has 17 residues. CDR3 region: CASSPDRGRPAGAPLHF. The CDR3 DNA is TGTGCCAGCAGTCCCGACAGGGGGCGACCCGCGGGCGCACCCCTCCACTTT.

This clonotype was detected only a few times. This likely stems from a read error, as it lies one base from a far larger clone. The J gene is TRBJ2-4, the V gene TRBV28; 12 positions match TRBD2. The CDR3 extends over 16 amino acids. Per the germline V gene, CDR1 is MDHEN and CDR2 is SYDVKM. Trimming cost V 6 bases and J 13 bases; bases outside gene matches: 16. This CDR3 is CASSLPLAGGYNEQYF. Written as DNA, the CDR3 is TGTGCCAGCAGCCTACCACTAGCGGGGGGATACAATGAGCAGTACTTC.

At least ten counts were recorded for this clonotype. CDR3 DNA: TGTGCCAGCAGCTGGGACAGGGCGTACACTGAAGCTTTCTTT. Translated, it gives CASSWDRAYTEAFF. The chain carries TRBV5-4 and TRBJ1-1; TRBD1 agrees at 9 bases. There are 14 residues in the CDR3. Trimming at V came to 3 bases and at J to 3 bases, leaving 3 bases not matched to a gene. Germline CDR1 SGHNT, CDR2 YYREEE (reference sequence).

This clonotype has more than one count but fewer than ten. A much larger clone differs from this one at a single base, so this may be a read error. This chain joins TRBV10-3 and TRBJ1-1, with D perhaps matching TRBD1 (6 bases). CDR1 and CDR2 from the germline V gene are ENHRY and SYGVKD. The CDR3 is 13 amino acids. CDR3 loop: CAISLGGNTEASF. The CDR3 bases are TGTGCCATCAGTTTGGGGGGCAACACTGAAGCTTCCTTT.

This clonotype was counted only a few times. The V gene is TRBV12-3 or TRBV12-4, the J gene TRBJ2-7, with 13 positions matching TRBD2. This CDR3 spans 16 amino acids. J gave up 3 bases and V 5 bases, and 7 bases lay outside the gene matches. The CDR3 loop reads CASSAWTSGGNYEQYF. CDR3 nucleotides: TGTGCCAGCAGTGCCTGGACTAGCGGGGGAAACTACGAGCAGTACTTC.

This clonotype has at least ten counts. DNA of the CDR3: TGTGCCAGCAGACCAGGGGGGCCGGGAGAAAAACTGTTTTTT. This sequence encodes CASRPGGPGEKLFF. The chain has TRBV7-2 and TRBJ1-4, with 7 bases that match TRBD1. From germline, CDR1 is SGHTA and CDR2 FQGNSA. Trimming removed 6 bases from V and 8 bases from J; junction bases left unmatched: 9. CDR3 size: 14 residues.

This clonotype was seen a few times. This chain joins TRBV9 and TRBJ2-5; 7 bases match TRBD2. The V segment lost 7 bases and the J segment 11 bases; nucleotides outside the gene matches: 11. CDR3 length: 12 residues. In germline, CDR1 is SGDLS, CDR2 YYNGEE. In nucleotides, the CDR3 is TGTGCCAGCGCCTCCCTGGGGGGGAAACAGTACTTC. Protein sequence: CASASLGGKQYF.

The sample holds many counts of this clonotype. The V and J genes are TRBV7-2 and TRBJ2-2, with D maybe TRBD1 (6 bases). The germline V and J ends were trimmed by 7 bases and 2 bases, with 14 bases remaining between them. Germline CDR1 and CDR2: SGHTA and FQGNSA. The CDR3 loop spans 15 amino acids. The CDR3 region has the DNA TGTGCCAGCAACGTCGCGACAGGAAACACCGGGGAGCTGTTTTTT. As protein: CASNVATGNTGELFF.

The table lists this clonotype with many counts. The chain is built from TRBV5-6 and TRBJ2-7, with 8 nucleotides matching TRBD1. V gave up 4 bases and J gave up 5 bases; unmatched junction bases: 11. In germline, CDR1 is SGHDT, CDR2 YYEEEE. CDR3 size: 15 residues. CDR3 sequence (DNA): TGTGCCAGCAGCCACGGGGGACAGGCCCGAAACGAGCAGTACTTC. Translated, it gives CASSHGGQARNEQYF.